In its sample, the clone carrying this T cell receptor beta chain was seen a few times. The data derive from a study of blood T cell repertoires in COVID-19. For the study at large: T cells, B-cell-depleted T cells, or PBMCs provided the cDNA or gDNA that served as material.

Clones were sequenced by immunoSEQ multiplex PCR, and TCRdb holds only the in-frame ones, with some missing. The table includes about 34,000 clones, roughly 80% detected once. In germline, CDR1 is MNHEY, CDR2 SVGEGT. The CDR3 runs 16 residues. V lost 5 bases, J lost 0 bases, and 14 bases lay in between. The chain couples TRBV6-2 or TRBV6-3 to TRBJ2-1; D possibly corresponds to TRBD2 (5 bases). This receptor was taken from an elderly man with acute or convalescent COVID-19. The sequencing input was peripheral blood. Here the CDR3 DNA reads TGTGCCAGCAGTGGGTCGGACTTTAGCTCCTACAATGAGCAGTTCTTC. Amino acids: CASSGSDFSSYNEQFF.